This is a list of T cell receptor beta chains from one sample in a study of blood T cell repertoires in COVID-19. Produced via immunoSEQ multiplex PCR; TCRdb's table is partial and in-frame only. The repertoire holds about 370,000 clones, with approximately 89% as singletons. Sequencing was performed on PBMCs or T cells enriched from blood (not recorded which). These TCRs come from a woman aged 25 to 39 who had recovered from COVID-19. CDR3s include the opening cysteine and the closing phenylalanine or tryptophan. The order of the fields is clone size, J gene, CDR3 length, V gene, D gene, CDR3 DNA, CDR3 protein. The D gene is left open where the match is weak. Not all rows give a size; the values are once, few, many and, for expanded clones, a class.

size: .
J: TRBJ2-1
length: 13
V: TRBV2
D: .
DNA: TGTGCCAGCAGTGCCGACTCCAACAATGAGCAGTTCTTC
CDR3: CASSADSNNEQFF

size: once
J: TRBJ1-5
length: 13
V: TRBV2
D: .
DNA: TGTGCCAGCAGCTACGGTTTCAATCAGCCCCAGCATTTT
CDR3: CASSYGFNQPQHF

size: .
J: TRBJ1-5
length: 16
V: TRBV19
D: .
DNA: TGTGCCAGTAACCGGCAGGTTACCTATAGCAATCAGCCCCAGCATTTT
CDR3: CASNRQVTYSNQPQHF

size: .
J: TRBJ2-5
length: 15
V: TRBV5-1
D: .
DNA: TGCGCCAGCAGCTTGGTGGACAGCCAACGGGAGACCCAGTACTTC
CDR3: CASSLVDSQRETQYF

size: .
J: TRBJ2-3
length: 14
V: TRBV5-4
D: TRBD1
DNA: TGTGCCAGCAGGATGACAGGGAGCACAGATACGCAGTATTTT
CDR3: CASRMTGSTDTQYF

size: .
J: TRBJ1-3
length: 17
V: TRBV5-1
D: .
DNA: TGCGCCAGCAGCTTGGCGTGGGCCGGTAGCTCTGGAAACACCATATATTTT
CDR3: CASSLAWAGSSGNTIYF

size: .
J: TRBJ1-2
length: 15
V: TRBV7-3
D: .
DNA: TGTGCCAGCAGCTCTATACGGAGGGCGCACTATGGCTACACCTTC
CDR3: CASSSIRRAHYGYTF

size: .
J: TRBJ1-2
length: 18
V: TRBV6-2/TRBV6-3
D: TRBD1
DNA: TGTGCCAGCAGTTACGAGGGGACAGGGGGCGGTGAAGACTATGGCTACACCTTC
CDR3: CASSYEGTGGGEDYGYTF

size: .
J: TRBJ1-2
length: 12
V: TRBV28
D: .
DNA: TGTGCCGCGGCGGGGGGCAGCTATGGCTACACCTTC
CDR3: CAAAGGSYGYTF

size: .
J: TRBJ2-2
length: 15
V: TRBV9
D: .
DNA: TGTGCCAGCAGCGGCCGGGAAACGAACACCGGGGAGCTGTTTTTT
CDR3: CASSGRETNTGELFF

size: .
J: TRBJ2-1
length: 15
V: TRBV5-1
D: TRBD1
DNA: TGCGCCAGCAGGGCCGGGACAGGGATCTCCAATGAGCAGTTCTTC
CDR3: CASRAGTGISNEQFF

size: .
J: TRBJ2-2
length: 16
V: TRBV19
D: TRBD2
DNA: TGTGCCAGTAGTATACTTCTAGCGGGGGACACCGGGGAGCTGTTTTTT
CDR3: CASSILLAGDTGELFF

size: .
J: TRBJ2-7
length: 15
V: TRBV11-2
D: TRBD2
DNA: TGTGCCAGCAGCTTCAATAGCGGGAGTGGGTACGAGCAGTACTTC
CDR3: CASSFNSGSGYEQYF

size: .
J: TRBJ2-7
length: 13
V: TRBV15
D: .
DNA: TGTGCCACCAGCAGGGCCAGGACCTACGAGCAGTACTTC
CDR3: CATSRARTYEQYF

size: once
J: TRBJ1-1
length: 13
V: TRBV11-3
D: TRBD1
DNA: TGTGCCAGCAGCTTCCGGACAGGGACTGAAGCTTTCTTT
CDR3: CASSFRTGTEAFF

size: .
J: TRBJ2-5
length: 13
V: TRBV30
D: TRBD2
DNA: TGTGCCTTTCAGACTAGCTTTCAAGAGACCCAGTACTTC
CDR3: CAFQTSFQETQYF

size: .
J: TRBJ1-5
length: 18
V: TRBV2
D: TRBD1
DNA: TGTGCCAGCACCCAATCAAGCGGGACAGGGGGCACGGGTCAGCCCCAGCATTTT
CDR3: CASTQSSGTGGTGQPQHF

size: once
J: TRBJ2-3
length: 16
V: TRBV4-3
D: TRBD1
DNA: TGCGCCAGCAGCCAAGATCCGGCCCGACAGGGGGATACGCAGTATTTT
CDR3: CASSQDPARQGDTQYF

size: .
J: TRBJ2-1
length: 17
V: TRBV3-1/TRBV3-2
D: TRBD2
DNA: TGTGCCAGCAGCTCCTTATCGACTAGCGGGATTGGTAGTGAGCAGTTCTTC
CDR3: CASSSLSTSGIGSEQFF

size: .
J: TRBJ1-1
length: 16
V: TRBV27
D: .
DNA: TGTGCCAGCAGGCGACCGGGACACGGGGATGGTACTGAAGCTTTCTTT
CDR3: CASRRPGHGDGTEAFF

size: .
J: TRBJ2-7
length: 15
V: TRBV28
D: TRBD1
DNA: TGTGCCAGCAGGCGACCGGGACAGGGGTCCTACGAGCAGTACTTC
CDR3: CASRRPGQGSYEQYF

size: .
J: TRBJ2-7
length: 19
V: TRBV15
D: TRBD2
DNA: TGTGCCACCAGCAGAGACCCCCCTAGCGGGAGGATACGCTCCTACGAGCAGTACTTC
CDR3: CATSRDPPSGRIRSYEQYF

size: .
J: TRBJ2-7
length: 14
V: TRBV4-1
D: TRBD2
DNA: TGCGCCAGCAGCCAAGCTAGCGGGATAATCGAGCAGTACTTC
CDR3: CASSQASGIIEQYF

size: .
J: TRBJ1-3
length: 15
V: TRBV27
D: .
DNA: TGTGCCAGCAGTTTCGTCGGGAACTCTGGAAACACCATATATTTT
CDR3: CASSFVGNSGNTIYF

size: .
J: TRBJ2-2
length: 16
V: TRBV9
D: TRBD2
DNA: TGTGCCAGCAGCGTAGGCGGCGGGAGGAACACCGGGGAGCTGTTTTTT
CDR3: CASSVGGGRNTGELFF

size: .
J: TRBJ2-1
length: 15
V: TRBV9
D: .
DNA: TGTGCCAGCAGCGTAGGTCTAGCCACCTACAATGAGCAGTTCTTC
CDR3: CASSVGLATYNEQFF

size: .
J: TRBJ2-3
length: 15
V: TRBV6-5
D: TRBD1
DNA: TGTGCCAGCAGGCAGACAGGGGCACCCACAGATACGCAGTATTTT
CDR3: CASRQTGAPTDTQYF

size: .
J: TRBJ2-2
length: 17
V: TRBV5-1
D: TRBD2
DNA: TGCGCCAGCAGCTTCGCTAGCGGGAGGGCCCTCACCGGGGAGCTGTTTTTT
CDR3: CASSFASGRALTGELFF

size: .
J: TRBJ2-1
length: 13
V: TRBV5-1
D: .
DNA: TGCGCCAGCAGCTTGTGGTTAGGGGATGAGCAGTTCTTC
CDR3: CASSLWLGDEQFF

size: .
J: TRBJ2-7
length: 13
V: TRBV27
D: .
DNA: TGTGCCAGCAGTGCCCAGGGTGCCTACGAGCAGTACTTC
CDR3: CASSAQGAYEQYF

size: .
J: TRBJ1-1
length: 16
V: TRBV4-2
D: .
DNA: TGTGCCAGCAGCCAAGTACCAGTGGGAGAGAACACTGAAGCTTTCTTT
CDR3: CASSQVPVGENTEAFF

size: .
J: TRBJ1-4
length: 15
V: TRBV28
D: .
DNA: TGTGCCAGCAGTTTATACAGAGCAACTAATGAAAAACTGTTTTTT
CDR3: CASSLYRATNEKLFF

size: .
J: TRBJ2-1
length: 16
V: TRBV30
D: TRBD2
DNA: TGTGCCTGGAGTGTGCTAGCGGGGGGCGTATACAATGAGCAGTTCTTC
CDR3: CAWSVLAGGVYNEQFF

size: .
J: TRBJ1-1
length: 15
V: TRBV19
D: TRBD1
DNA: TGTGCCAGTAGGGGACAGGGCCAATGGGGGACTGAAGCTTTCTTT
CDR3: CASRGQGQWGTEAFF

size: .
J: TRBJ2-1
length: 16
V: TRBV21-1
D: .
DNA: TGTGCCAGCAGCAAGGGACAGGGCCCCGACCACAATGAGCAGTTCTTC
CDR3: CASSKGQGPDHNEQFF

size: .
J: TRBJ1-1
length: 14
V: TRBV7-8
D: TRBD1
DNA: TGTGCCAGCAGCCCACAGGGGGCTTGGACTGAAGCTTTCTTT
CDR3: CASSPQGAWTEAFF

size: .
J: TRBJ1-1
length: 14
V: TRBV19
D: .
DNA: TGTGCCAGTAGTAGAGATTCGGTCGGGGCTGAAGCTTTCTTT
CDR3: CASSRDSVGAEAFF

size: .
J: TRBJ1-4
length: 15
V: TRBV27
D: .
DNA: TGTGCCAGCAGGGGACTGCTCAGAACTAATGAAAAACTGTTTTTT
CDR3: CASRGLLRTNEKLFF

size: .
J: TRBJ2-7
length: 14
V: TRBV11-2
D: .
DNA: TGTGCCAGCAGCTTAAACATCCTCTCCTACGAGCAGTACTTC
CDR3: CASSLNILSYEQYF

size: .
J: TRBJ2-7
length: 16
V: TRBV6-5
D: TRBD2
DNA: TGTGCCAGCAGTTACGGGGCCGCTAGCGGGAGGAGCGAGCAGTACTTC
CDR3: CASSYGAASGRSEQYF

size: .
J: TRBJ2-7
length: 14
V: TRBV5-1
D: .
DNA: TGCGCCAGCAGCTTGGACAGGATGGCCTACGAGCAGTACTTC
CDR3: CASSLDRMAYEQYF

size: few
J: TRBJ1-2
length: 16
V: TRBV11-2
D: TRBD1
DNA: TGTGCCAGCAGCTTACACCGAGGACAGGGGAACTATGGCTACACCTTC
CDR3: CASSLHRGQGNYGYTF

size: .
J: TRBJ1-2
length: 16
V: TRBV2
D: .
DNA: TGTGCCAGCAGTCCCCGATCGGGGTACCGCAACTATGGCTACACCTTC
CDR3: CASSPRSGYRNYGYTF

size: .
J: TRBJ1-5
length: 18
V: TRBV5-5
D: TRBD1
DNA: TGTGCCAGCAGCTTGGTTAGGGCAAGCAGGGACAGGGGACAGCCCCAGCATTTT
CDR3: CASSLVRASRDRGQPQHF

size: .
J: TRBJ2-7
length: 15
V: TRBV4-1
D: .
DNA: TGCGCCAGCAGCTTCACCGGGACATACTCCTACGAGCAGTACTTC
CDR3: CASSFTGTYSYEQYF

size: once
J: TRBJ2-3
length: 16
V: TRBV5-4
D: TRBD1
DNA: TGTGCCAGCAGCTCCCCAGGGACAGGGAACACAGATACGCAGTATTTT
CDR3: CASSSPGTGNTDTQYF

size: .
J: TRBJ1-5
length: 16
V: TRBV19
D: TRBD1
DNA: TGTGCCAGTAGTACTACGGACAGGGGGCTCAATCAGCCCCAGCATTTT
CDR3: CASSTTDRGLNQPQHF

size: .
J: TRBJ2-3
length: 17
V: TRBV28
D: TRBD1
DNA: TGTGCCAGCAGTTCCACCCCCGGAGGACAGGGGCCAGATACGCAGTATTTT
CDR3: CASSSTPGGQGPDTQYF

size: .
J: TRBJ2-7
length: 13
V: TRBV5-1
D: TRBD1
DNA: TGCGCCAGCAGCCGACAGGGCTCCTACGAGCAGTACTTC
CDR3: CASSRQGSYEQYF

size: .
J: TRBJ2-5
length: 17
V: TRBV27
D: .
DNA: TGTGCCAGCAGCCGGACACCCGACCGATACACCCAAGGGACCCAGTACTTC
CDR3: CASSRTPDRYTQGTQYF

size: .
J: TRBJ2-5
length: 18
V: TRBV24-1
D: TRBD1
DNA: TGTGCCACCAGTGACCCCTCACCACAGGGGATAATGATGGAGACCCAGTACTTC
CDR3: CATSDPSPQGIMMETQYF